What follows are 9 T cell receptor beta chains derived from one specimen sequenced in a study of shared clonotypes between healthy human individuals. Produced via immunoSEQ multiplex PCR; TCRdb's table is partial and in-frame only. The sample shows roughly 2.1 million clones, 85% to 95% of them seen only once. Selected positively for CCR7 and CD45RO-negative, naive CD8 cells excluded terminally differentiated effector memory CD45RA+ cells. Material for sequencing was naive CD8+ T cells from PBMCs. The receptor set was obtained from a man aged 18-30 years in good health. Some clones in this sample may be carry-over from other donors' samples.

V and J are TRBV7-6 and TRBJ2-3; D remains ambiguous. There are 15 residues in the CDR3. V lost 4 bases and J 5 bases, leaving 16 bases between the germline ends. Looked up from germline, CDR1 is SGHVS and CDR2 is FNYEAQ. The CDR3 protein is CASSSLSSPQDTQYF. The CDR3 nucleotides are TGTGCCAGCAGCTCACTAAGTTCCCCGCAAGATACGCAGTATTTT.

This rearrangement joins TRBV4-1 to TRBJ2-7; D is unresolved. The CDR3 is 13 amino acids. V dropped 1 base and J dropped 3 bases, with 7 bases sitting between them. Germline assignment: CDR1 MGHRA and CDR2 YSYEKL. CDR3 loop: CASSQAQSYEQYF. The CDR3 DNA sequence: TGCGCCAGCAGCCAAGCACAGAGCTACGAGCAGTACTTC.

The chain couples TRBV27 to TRBJ2-7; possible D gene TRBD1, 5 bases. Germline CDR1 is MNHEY and CDR2 is SMNVEV (reference sequence). The V gene lost 1 base and the J gene lost 3 bases, with 10 bases spanning the gap. The CDR3 runs to 14 residues. The CDR3 loop is CASSLLPGIYEQYF. The CDR3, as DNA: TGTGCCAGCAGTTTATTGCCAGGGATCTACGAGCAGTACTTC.

The V and J genes are TRBV7-9 and TRBJ1-4; no clear D gene. V was clipped by 3 bases and J by 2 bases, with 10 bases between them. This CDR3 is built from 15 residues. Germline lookup yields CDR1 SEHNR and CDR2 FQNEAQ (reference sequence). The CDR3 DNA sequence: TGTGCCAGCAGCTTCGGGGTTACGACTAATGAAAAACTGTTTTTT. Encoded protein: CASSFGVTTNEKLFF. The whole variable domain, filled in from reference TRBV7-9 and TRBJ1-4, reads DTGVSQNPRHKITKRGQNVTFRCDPISEHNRLYWYRQTLGQGPEFLTYFQNEAQLEKSRLLSDRFSAERPKGSFSTLEIQRTEQGDSAMYLCASSFGVTTNEKLFFGSGTQLSVL.

The chain combines TRBV7-9 with TRBJ1-1; no clear D. Trimming took 5 bases from V and 1 from J, leaving 14 bases between them. From germline, CDR1 is SEHNR and CDR2 FQNEAQ (reference sequence). This CDR3 contains 15 residues. The CDR3 coding sequence is TGTGCCAGCAGCCATCGGAGGACGGGGAACACTGAAGCTTTCTTT. Its protein is CASSHRRTGNTEAFF.

This chain connects TRBV5-8 to TRBJ2-1, with 8 bases matching TRBD2. The trim removed 1 base at V and 10 bases at J, leaving 10 bases unmatched. This CDR3 has 15 amino acids. Germline V gene lookup returns CDR1 SGHTS and CDR2 YDEGEE. CDR3 residues: CASSLPDGTRLEQFF. The CDR3 coding sequence is TGTGCCAGCAGCTTGCCCGATGGGACTAGGTTAGAGCAGTTCTTC.

Turning to this clone: Other DNA sequences of this sample code for an identical CDR3. The chain couples TRBV7-9 to TRBJ2-7; possible D gene TRBD2, 5 bases. The CDR3 runs to 12 residues. V was cut by 1 base and J by 6 bases, with 7 bases left in between. Germline CDR1 and CDR2: SEHNR and FQNEAQ (reference sequence). The DNA of the CDR3 is TGTGCCAGCAGCTTAGGGCTAGCCGAGCAGTACTTC. Its protein is CASSLGLAEQYF.

The V call is TRBV19, the J call TRBJ2-7, with D maybe TRBD1 (6 bases). Germline CDR1 LNHDA, CDR2 SQIVND (reference sequence). The CDR3 spans 11 residues. The V gene lost 7 bases and the J gene lost 6 bases, with 10 bases spanning the gap. CDR3 sequence reads: CASMGASEQYF. The CDR3 nucleotides read TGTGCCAGTATGGGGGCAAGCGAGCAGTACTTC. The variable domain in full, completed from reference TRBV19 and TRBJ2-7, reads DGGITQSPKYLFRKEGQNVTLSCEQNLNHDAMYWYRQDPGQGLRLIYYSQIVNDFQKGDIAEGYSVSREKKESFPLTVTSAQKNPTAFYLCASMGASEQYFGPGTRLTVT.

This chain connects TRBV7-8 to TRBJ2-6, with 8 nucleotides matching TRBD1. Germline loops: CDR1 SGHVS, CDR2 FQNEAQ. The CDR3 sequence is 19 residues long. With V trimmed by 4 bases and J by 0 bases, 11 bases remained unmatched. The CDR3 region is CASSSSRGQGDSGANVLTF. DNA of the CDR3: TGTGCCAGCAGCTCCAGCAGGGGGCAGGGAGACTCTGGGGCCAACGTCCTGACTTTC. Together with reference TRBV7-8 and TRBJ2-6, the CDR3 gives the full variable domain: GAGVSQSPRYKVAKRGQDVALRCDPISGHVSLFWYQQALGQGPEFLTYFQNEAQLDKSGLPSDRFFAERPEGSVSTLKIQRTQQEDSAVYLCASSSSRGQGDSGANVLTFGAGSRLTVL.